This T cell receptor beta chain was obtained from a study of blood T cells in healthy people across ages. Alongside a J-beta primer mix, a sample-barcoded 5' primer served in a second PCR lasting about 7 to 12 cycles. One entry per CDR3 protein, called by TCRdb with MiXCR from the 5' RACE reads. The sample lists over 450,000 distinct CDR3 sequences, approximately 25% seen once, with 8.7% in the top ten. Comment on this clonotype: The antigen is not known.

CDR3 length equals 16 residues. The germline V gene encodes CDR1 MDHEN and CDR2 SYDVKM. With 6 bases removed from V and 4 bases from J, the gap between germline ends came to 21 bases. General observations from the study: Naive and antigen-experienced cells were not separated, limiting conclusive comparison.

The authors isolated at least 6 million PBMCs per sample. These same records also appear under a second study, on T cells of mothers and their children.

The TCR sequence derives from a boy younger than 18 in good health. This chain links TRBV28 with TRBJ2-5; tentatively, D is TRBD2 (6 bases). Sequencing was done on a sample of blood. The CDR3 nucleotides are TGTGCCAGCAGGCAAACTCGCGGGATGTTCGGAGAGACCCAGTACTTC. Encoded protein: CASRQTRGMFGETQYF.